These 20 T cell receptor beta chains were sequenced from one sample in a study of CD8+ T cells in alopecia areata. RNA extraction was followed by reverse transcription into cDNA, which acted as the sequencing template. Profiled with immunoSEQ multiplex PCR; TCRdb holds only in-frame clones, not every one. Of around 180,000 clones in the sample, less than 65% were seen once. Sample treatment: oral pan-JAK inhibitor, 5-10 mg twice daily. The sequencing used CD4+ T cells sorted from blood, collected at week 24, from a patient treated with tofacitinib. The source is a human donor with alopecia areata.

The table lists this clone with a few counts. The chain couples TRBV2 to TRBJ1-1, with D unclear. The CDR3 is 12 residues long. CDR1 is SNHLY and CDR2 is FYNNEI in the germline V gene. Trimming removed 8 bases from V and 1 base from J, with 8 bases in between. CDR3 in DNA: TGTGCCAGCCTTACCACGAACACTGAAGCTTTCTTT. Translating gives CASLTTNTEAFF. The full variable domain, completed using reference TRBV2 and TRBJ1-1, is EPEVTQTPSHQVTQMGQEVILRCVPISNHLYFYWYRQILGQKVEFLVSFYNNEISEKSEIFDDQFSVERPDGSNFTLKIRSTKLEDSAMYFCASLTTNTEAFFGQGTRLTVV.

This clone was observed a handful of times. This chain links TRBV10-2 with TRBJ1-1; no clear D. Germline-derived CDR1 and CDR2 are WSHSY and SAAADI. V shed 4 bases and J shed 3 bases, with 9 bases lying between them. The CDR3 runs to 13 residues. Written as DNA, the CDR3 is TGCGCCAGCAGTGCAAGGCGAGACACTGAAGCTTTCTTT. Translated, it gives CASSARRDTEAFF.

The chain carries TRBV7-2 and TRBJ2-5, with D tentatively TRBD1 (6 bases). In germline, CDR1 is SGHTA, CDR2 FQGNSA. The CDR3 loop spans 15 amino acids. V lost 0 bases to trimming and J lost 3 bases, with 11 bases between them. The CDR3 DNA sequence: TGTGCCAGCAGCTTAGCGGGGGCCAAGAAAGAGACCCAGTACTTC. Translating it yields CASSLAGAKKETQYF.

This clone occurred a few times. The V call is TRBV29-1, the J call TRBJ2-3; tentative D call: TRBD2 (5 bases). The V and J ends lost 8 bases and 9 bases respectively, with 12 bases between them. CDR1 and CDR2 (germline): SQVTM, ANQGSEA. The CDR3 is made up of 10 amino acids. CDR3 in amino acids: CSSRDGTQYF. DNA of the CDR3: TGCAGCTCGAGGGATGGAACGCAGTATTTT.

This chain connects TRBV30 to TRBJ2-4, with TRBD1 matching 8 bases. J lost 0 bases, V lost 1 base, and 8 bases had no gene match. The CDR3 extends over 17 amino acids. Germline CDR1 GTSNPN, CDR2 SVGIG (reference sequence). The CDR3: CAWSDETGARAKNIQYF. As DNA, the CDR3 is TGTGCCTGGAGTGACGAGACAGGGGCAAGAGCCAAAAACATTCAGTACTTC. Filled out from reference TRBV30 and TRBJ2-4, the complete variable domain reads SQTIHQWPATLVQPVGSPLSLECTVEGTSNPNLYWYRQAAGRGLQLLFYSVGIGQISSEVPQNLSASRPQDRQFILSSKKLLLSDSGFYLCAWSDETGARAKNIQYFGAGTRLSVL.

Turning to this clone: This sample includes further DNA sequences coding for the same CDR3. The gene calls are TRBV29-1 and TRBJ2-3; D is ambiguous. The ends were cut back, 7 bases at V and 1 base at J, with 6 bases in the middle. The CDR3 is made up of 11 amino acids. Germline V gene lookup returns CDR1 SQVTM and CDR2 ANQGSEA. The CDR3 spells CSAAGTDTQYF. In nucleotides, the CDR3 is TGCAGCGCGGCTGGCACAGATACGCAGTATTTT.

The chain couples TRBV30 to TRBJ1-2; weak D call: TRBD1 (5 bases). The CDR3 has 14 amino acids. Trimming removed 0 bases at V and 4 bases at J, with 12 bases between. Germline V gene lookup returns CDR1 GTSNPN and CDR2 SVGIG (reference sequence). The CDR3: CAWSVQAQTYGYTF. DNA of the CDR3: TGTGCCTGGAGTGTACAGGCCCAGACCTATGGCTACACCTTC.

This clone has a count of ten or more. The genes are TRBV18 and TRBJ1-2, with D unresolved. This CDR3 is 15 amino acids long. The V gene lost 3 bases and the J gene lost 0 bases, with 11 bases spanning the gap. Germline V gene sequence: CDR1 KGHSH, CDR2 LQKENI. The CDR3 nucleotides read TGTGCCAGCTCACCTGACAATTACCCTAACTATGGCTACACCTTC. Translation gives CASSPDNYPNYGYTF.

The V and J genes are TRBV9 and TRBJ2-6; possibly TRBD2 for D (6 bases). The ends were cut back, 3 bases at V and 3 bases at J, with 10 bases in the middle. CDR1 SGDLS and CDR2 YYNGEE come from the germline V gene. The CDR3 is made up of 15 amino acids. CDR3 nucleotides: TGTGCCAGCAGCGCCGGGACTCTTGGGGCCAACGTCCTGACTTTC. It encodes CASSAGTLGANVLTF.

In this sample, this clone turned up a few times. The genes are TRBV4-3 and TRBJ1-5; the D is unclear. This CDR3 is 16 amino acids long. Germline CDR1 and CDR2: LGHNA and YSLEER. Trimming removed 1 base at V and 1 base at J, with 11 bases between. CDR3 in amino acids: CASSQGPGRSNQPQHF. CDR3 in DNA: TGCGCCAGCAGCCAAGGCCCGGGCCGAAGCAATCAGCCCCAGCATTTT.

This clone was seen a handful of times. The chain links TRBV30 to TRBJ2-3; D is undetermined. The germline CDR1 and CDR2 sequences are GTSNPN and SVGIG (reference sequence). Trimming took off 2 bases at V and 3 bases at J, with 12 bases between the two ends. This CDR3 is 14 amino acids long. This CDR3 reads CAWSLNRGTDTQYF. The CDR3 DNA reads TGTGCCTGGAGTTTGAACCGAGGTACAGATACGCAGTATTTT.

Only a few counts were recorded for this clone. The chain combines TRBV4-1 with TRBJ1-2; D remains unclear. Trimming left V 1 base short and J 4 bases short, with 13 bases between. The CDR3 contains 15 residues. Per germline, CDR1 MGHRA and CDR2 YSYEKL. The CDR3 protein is CASSQGEGRGYGYTF. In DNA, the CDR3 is TGCGCCAGCAGCCAAGGGGAAGGAAGAGGCTATGGCTACACCTTC.

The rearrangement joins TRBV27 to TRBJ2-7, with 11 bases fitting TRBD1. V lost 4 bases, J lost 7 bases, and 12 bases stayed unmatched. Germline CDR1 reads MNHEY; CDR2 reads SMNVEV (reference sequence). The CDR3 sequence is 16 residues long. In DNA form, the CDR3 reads TGTGCCAGCAGTTCAATTGCCCCGGGACAGGGGGGGGAGCAGTACTTC. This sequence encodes CASSSIAPGQGGEQYF.

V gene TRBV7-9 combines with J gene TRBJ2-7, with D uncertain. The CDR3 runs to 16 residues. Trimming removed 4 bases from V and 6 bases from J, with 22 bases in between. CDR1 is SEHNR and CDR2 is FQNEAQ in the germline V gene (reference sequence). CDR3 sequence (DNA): TGTGCCAGCAGCTCCCGCCAAAACCGTATCGAGAGCGAGCAGTACTTC. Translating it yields CASSSRQNRIESEQYF.

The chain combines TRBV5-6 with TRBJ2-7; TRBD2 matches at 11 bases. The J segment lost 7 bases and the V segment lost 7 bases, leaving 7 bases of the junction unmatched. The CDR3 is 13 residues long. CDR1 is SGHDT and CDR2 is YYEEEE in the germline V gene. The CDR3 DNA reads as TGTGCCAGCGGACGGCTAGCGGGGGGTGAGCAGTACTTC. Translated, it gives CASGRLAGGEQYF.

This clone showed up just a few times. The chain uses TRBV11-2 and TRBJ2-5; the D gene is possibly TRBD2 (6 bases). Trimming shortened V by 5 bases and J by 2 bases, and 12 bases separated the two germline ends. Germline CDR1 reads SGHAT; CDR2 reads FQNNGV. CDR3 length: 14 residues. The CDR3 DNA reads TGTGCCAGCAGCAAGGCGGGACTTCAAGAGACCCAGTACTTC. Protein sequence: CASSKAGLQETQYF. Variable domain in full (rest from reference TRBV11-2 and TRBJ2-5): EAGVAQSPRYKIIEKRQSVAFWCNPISGHATLYWYQQILGQGPKLLIQFQNNGVVDDSQLPKDRFSAERLKGVDSTLKIQPAKLEDSAVYLCASSKAGLQETQYFGPGTRLLVL.

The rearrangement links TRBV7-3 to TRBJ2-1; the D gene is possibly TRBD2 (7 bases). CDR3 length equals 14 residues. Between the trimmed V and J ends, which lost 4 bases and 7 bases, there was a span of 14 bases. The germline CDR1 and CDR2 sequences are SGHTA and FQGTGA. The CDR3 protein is CASSSGGGPNEQFF. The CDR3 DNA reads TGTGCCAGCAGCTCCGGCGGGGGCCCAAATGAGCAGTTCTTC.

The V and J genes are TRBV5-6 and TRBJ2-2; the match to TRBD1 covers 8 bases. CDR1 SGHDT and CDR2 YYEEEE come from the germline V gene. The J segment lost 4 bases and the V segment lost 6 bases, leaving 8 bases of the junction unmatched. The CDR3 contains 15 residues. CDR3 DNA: TGTGCCAGCAACCCGACAGGGGCGTCCACCGGGGAGCTGTTTTTT. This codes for CASNPTGASTGELFF.

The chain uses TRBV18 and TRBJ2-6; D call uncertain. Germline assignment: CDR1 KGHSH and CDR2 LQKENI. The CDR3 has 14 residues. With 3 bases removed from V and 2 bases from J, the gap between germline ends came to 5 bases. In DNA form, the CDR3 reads TGTGCCAGCTCACCCCTCGCTGGGGCCAACGTCCTGACTTTC. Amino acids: CASSPLAGANVLTF.

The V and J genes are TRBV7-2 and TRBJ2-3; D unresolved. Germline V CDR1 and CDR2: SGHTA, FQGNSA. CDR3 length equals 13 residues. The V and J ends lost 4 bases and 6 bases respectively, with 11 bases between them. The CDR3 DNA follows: TGTGCCAGCAGCTCCACGAAACGTGATACGCAGTATTTT. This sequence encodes CASSSTKRDTQYF.